This T cell receptor (beta chain) was obtained from a study of blood T cells in healthy people across ages. Overall study results and limits: Diversity estimates from one million T cells were considered underestimates. TCR beta diversity per million T cells fell roughly linearly with age.

The donors, healthy Caucasians from Russia, were aged 6 to 90. A note on this clonotype: Its antigen is undetermined.

A sample-barcoded 5' primer and a J-beta primer mix were used in a second PCR of roughly 7 to 12 cycles. TCRdb reanalysed the 5' RACE reads using MiXCR and keeps one entry per CDR3 protein. The sample comprises hundreds of thousands of distinct CDR3 sequences, 29% of which are singletons, and around 16% rests with the top ten. Germline CDR1 and CDR2: SEHNR and FQNEAQ (reference sequence). V was cut by 2 bases and J by 0 bases, with 13 bases left in between. There are 17 residues in the CDR3. The material sequenced was blood. The source is an elderly woman in good health. V gene TRBV7-9 combines with J gene TRBJ1-4; D is unclear. CDR3: CASSLSGGVATNEKLFF. The CDR3 DNA reads TGTGCCAGCAGCTTATCAGGCGGGGTGGCAACTAATGAAAAACTGTTTTTT.